A single sample is the source of the 12 T cell receptor beta chains below, sequenced in a study of T cell repertoires in cytomegalovirus infection. TCRdb analysed the reads with MiXCR anew, one entry per CDR3 protein. The table has around 900,000 distinct CDR3 sequences, roughly 30% seen once. These receptors' targets are unknown. The material was cultured CD8+ T cells from PBMCs, obtained from culture after CMV antigen stimulation. The source of these receptors is a human donor in good health (CMV status not recorded). Some clones in this sample may be carry-over from other donors' samples.

This chain links TRBV9 with TRBJ2-1; D might be TRBD1 or TRBD2, each matching 5 bases. Germline V CDR1 and CDR2: SGDLS, YYNGEE. Deletions cut 3 bases from V and 8 bases from J, with 18 bases between. The CDR3 spans 15 residues. CDR3 residues: CASSGGDLVTHEQFF. The CDR3 DNA reads as TGTGCCAGCAGCGGAGGGGACCTGGTCACACATGAGCAGTTCTTC.

V is TRBV11-2 and J is TRBJ2-2; 14 bases agree with TRBD2. This CDR3 contains 16 residues. V was clipped by 6 bases and J by 2 bases; unmatched bases: 2. Germline CDR1 and CDR2: SGHAT and FQNNGV. This CDR3 is CASRGLAGANTGELFF. Written as DNA, the CDR3 is TGTGCCAGCAGGGGACTAGCGGGGGCCAACACCGGGGAGCTGTTTTTT.

This clonotype was observed many times. The chain employs TRBV7-8 and TRBJ2-7; a weak D match, TRBD1 (5 bases). CDR1 SGHVS and CDR2 FQNEAQ come from the germline V gene. The V and J ends lost 2 bases and 2 bases respectively, with 10 bases between them. The CDR3 loop spans 14 amino acids. The CDR3 sequence: CASSLFQGPYEQYF. DNA of the CDR3: TGTGCCAGCAGCTTATTCCAGGGCCCCTACGAGCAGTACTTC.

This clonotype was counted a single time. A much larger clone differs by one base, so this may be a read error. J is TRBJ2-1 and V is TRBV19; 13 positions agree with TRBD2. The CDR3 is made up of 15 amino acids. Germline V lookup: CDR1 LNHDA, CDR2 SQIVND (reference sequence). CDR3 sequence (DNA): TGTGTCAGTAGTATAACTAGCGGGGGGGCCAATGAGCAGTTCTTC. Translation: CVSSITSGGANEQFF.

The chain is built from TRBV7-6 and TRBJ2-1; the match to TRBD2 covers 7 bases. V lost 6 bases, J lost 4 bases, and 6 bases stayed unmatched. The CDR3 is 14 residues long. Germline V gives CDR1 SGHVS, CDR2 FNYEAQ. The CDR3 is CASRGEGRYNEQFF. Here the CDR3 DNA reads TGTGCCAGCAGGGGGGAGGGACGATACAATGAGCAGTTCTTC.

This clonotype showed up many times. The chain has TRBV7-6 and TRBJ1-4, with TRBD1 as a possible D gene (6 bases). CDR1 and CDR2 (germline): SGHVS, FNYEAQ. Between the trimmed V and J ends, which lost 3 bases and 3 bases, there was a span of 8 bases. The CDR3 consists of 14 residues. CDR3 protein: CASSLRGANEKLFF. As DNA, the CDR3 is TGTGCCAGCAGCTTGAGGGGGGCTAATGAAAAACTGTTTTTT.

This clonotype turned up a few times. The rearrangement uses TRBV27 and TRBJ2-1; 13 bases are a match to TRBD2. The germline V gene has CDR1 MNHEY and CDR2 SMNVEV (reference sequence). V lost 10 bases to trimming and J lost 9 bases; unmatched junction nucleotides: 12. This CDR3 is built from 15 residues. CDR3 sequence: CATFHGTSGEGEQFF. CDR3 nucleotides: TGTGCCACCTTTCACGGGACTAGCGGGGAGGGTGAGCAGTTCTTC.

The sample holds a few counts of this clonotype. The chain has TRBV7-9 and TRBJ1-6; 11 positions match TRBD1. Germline trimming cut 1 base from V and 2 bases from J; bases unmatched to any gene: 1. This CDR3 is 17 amino acids long. Germline V gives CDR1 SEHNR, CDR2 FQNEAQ (reference sequence). The CDR3 loop reads CASSLEGQGAYNSPLHF. CDR3 nucleotides: TGTGCCAGCAGCTTAGAGGGACAGGGGGCCTATAATTCACCCCTCCACTTT.

V and J are TRBV19 and TRBJ1-6; D is unclear. The germline V and J ends were trimmed by 0 bases and 4 bases, with 10 bases remaining between them. From germline, CDR1 is LNHDA and CDR2 SQIVND (reference sequence). The CDR3 extends over 16 amino acids. CDR3 in amino acids: CASSIDPASYNSPLHF. Here the CDR3 DNA reads TGTGCCAGTAGTATAGATCCGGCCAGTTATAATTCACCCCTCCACTTT.

This clonotype was picked up a small number of times. The chain carries TRBV9 and TRBJ2-3, with TRBD1 matching 11 bases. This CDR3 is built from 15 residues. Trimming at V came to 3 bases and at J to 4 bases, leaving 4 bases not matched to a gene. CDR1 SGDLS and CDR2 YYNGEE come from the germline V gene. The CDR3 region is CASSGTGGSADTQYF. CDR3 sequence (DNA): TGTGCCAGCAGCGGGACAGGGGGCAGCGCAGATACGCAGTATTTT.

The chain uses TRBV5-8 and TRBJ1-2, with D possibly being TRBD1 (5 bases). Trimming shortened V by 4 bases and J by 5 bases, and 9 bases separated the two germline ends. Germline assignment: CDR1 SGHTS and CDR2 YDEGEE. This CDR3 region has 12 residues. The CDR3 sequence: CASSNGQYGYTF. CDR3 nucleotide sequence: TGTGCCAGCAGCAACGGACAATATGGCTACACCTTC. Together with reference TRBV5-8 and TRBJ1-2, the CDR3 gives the full variable domain: EAGVTQSPTHLIKTRGQQATLRCSPISGHTSVYWYQQALGLGLQFLLWYDEGEERNRGNFPPRFSGRQFPNYSSELNVNALELEDSALYLCASSNGQYGYTFGSGTRLTVV.

This clonotype was detected once. V and J are TRBV5-1 and TRBJ1-1, with TRBD1 as a possible D gene (5 bases). The CDR3 runs 12 residues. Trimming left V 2 bases short and J 11 bases short, with 13 bases between. The V gene's germline CDR1 is SGHRS and CDR2 YFSETQ. CDR3 DNA: TGCGCCAGCAGCTTTAGTGCAGGGTGGGCTTTCTTT. Translation gives CASSFSAGWAFF. Combining the CDR3 with reference TRBV5-1 and TRBJ1-1 gives the whole variable domain KAGVTQTPRYLIKTRGQQVTLSCSPISGHRSVSWYQQTPGQGLQFLFEYFSETQRNKGNFPGRFSGRQFSNSRSEMNVSTLELGDSALYLCASSFSAGWAFFGQGTRLTVV.